This T cell receptor (beta chain) was documented in a study of T cells after yellow fever vaccination. Concerning this clonotype: What it binds is not known.

5'RACE template switching produced TCR cDNA carrying a universal primer site and UMIs. MiXCR, run by TCRdb on the 5' RACE reads, gives a single entry per CDR3 protein. The table includes some 390,000 distinct CDR3 sequences, roughly a sixth detected once. The CDR3 sequence is 13 residues long. Trimming shortened V by 5 bases and J by 7 bases, and 14 bases separated the two germline ends. Germline lookup yields CDR1 MGHDK and CDR2 SYGVNS. Study-wide findings and caveats: Abundant bulk-derived clonotypes could contaminate FACS-sorted repertoires.

The V call is TRBV25-1, the J call TRBJ1-2; no clear D. This TCR derives from a man younger than 35 who received the YFV17D yellow fever vaccine. The starting material was PBMCs, obtained before the yellow fever booster vaccination. CDR3 sequence: CASSNGNFAGYTF. CDR3 DNA sequence: TGTGCCAGCAGTAACGGAAATTTTGCTGGCTACACCTTC.